Each of the 10 T cell receptor beta chains below was sequenced from the same sample in a study of post-analysis software for immune sequencing data (dated by TCRdb to about 2015). Library prep was done by PCR. The instrument given in TCRdb is Illumina HiSeq 2500. To reduce PCR and sequencing biases, unique molecular identifiers were built into the TCR beta cDNA libraries. TCRdb reprocessing: public reads trimmed at Q25 with fastp, clones called with MiXCR, in-frame beta chains kept. Every distinct CDR3 protein forms one entry, paired with its most common genes and DNA. The table for this sample lists 650,000 to 850,000 distinct CDR3 sequences; around 50% of them were counted only once. Of the sample, 4% to 5.5% falls within the top ten clones. The full study reports these points: Significantly higher frequencies in patients than in controls were found for about five TRBV segments, including TRBV5-6, TRBV5-1 and TRBV20-1.

Their cognate antigens are unknown. Sequencing input: blood. These receptors all come from a girl aged 5 to 17 with multiple sclerosis.

This clonotype came up a few times. DNA of the CDR3: TGCGCCAGCAGCACTGGACAGGCCGGGGTCTATGGCTACACCTTC. It is translated as CASSTGQAGVYGYTF. The rearrangement links TRBV5-1 to TRBJ1-2; 7 nucleotides line up with TRBD1. Trimming cost V 4 bases and J 4 bases; bases outside gene matches: 10. The germline V gene encodes CDR1 SGHRS and CDR2 YFSETQ. CDR3 length: 15 residues.

This clonotype was observed at least ten times. The chain links TRBV5-1 to TRBJ2-1; 10 nucleotides line up with TRBD2. The CDR3 runs to 15 residues. V lost 4 bases, J lost 2 bases, and 3 bases stayed unmatched. CDR1 SGHRS and CDR2 YFSETQ come from the germline V gene. CDR3: CASSPSGGAYNEQFF. The CDR3 region has the DNA TGCGCCAGCAGCCCTAGCGGGGGTGCCTACAATGAGCAGTTCTTC.

The table lists this clonotype with many counts. The chain combines TRBV25-1 with TRBJ2-1, with 9 nucleotides matching TRBD1. This CDR3 has 16 amino acids. The V and J ends lost 3 bases and 6 bases, in that order; junction bases with no gene match: 9. CDR1 and CDR2 (germline): MGHDK, SYGVNS. The CDR3 reads CASSEIRDRVGNEQFF. CDR3 in DNA: TGTGCCAGCAGTGAGATTCGGGACAGGGTAGGCAATGAGCAGTTCTTC.

V is TRBV6-6 and J is TRBJ1-2; 7 nucleotides match TRBD1. Looked up from germline, CDR1 is MNHNY and CDR2 is SVGAGI (reference sequence). The trim removed 5 bases at V and 8 bases at J, leaving 11 bases unmatched. The CDR3 totals 14 residues. In DNA, the CDR3 is TGTGCCAGCAGTGAGGGGGCGCGGGCACTCGGCTACACCTTC. It translates to CASSEGARALGYTF.

This clonotype was found a few times. The chain employs TRBV19 and TRBJ2-7, with TRBD2 identical over 7 bases. V shed 4 bases and J 0 bases; nucleotides not matched to a gene: 3. The germline V gene encodes CDR1 LNHDA and CDR2 SQIVND (reference sequence). The CDR3 is 14 amino acids. This CDR3 is CASSTRTSSYEQYF. DNA for the CDR3: TGTGCCAGTAGTACCAGGACTAGCTCCTACGAGCAGTACTTC. Supplemented by reference TRBV19 and TRBJ2-7, the full variable domain reads DGGITQSPKYLFRKEGQNVTLSCEQNLNHDAMYWYRQDPGQGLRLIYYSQIVNDFQKGDIAEGYSVSREKKESFPLTVTSAQKNPTAFYLCASSTRTSSYEQYFGPGTRLTVT.

This clonotype was seen more than once but under ten times. The chain recombines TRBV6-6 with TRBJ1-2, with D maybe TRBD1 (5 bases). Trimming took off 5 bases at V and 7 bases at J, with 17 bases between the two ends. Per the germline V gene, CDR1 is MNHNY and CDR2 is SVGAGI (reference sequence). The CDR3 is 14 residues long. DNA of the CDR3: TGTGCCAGCAGTGCGGGGGGGTCGGGAGCTGGCTACACCTTC. The encoded protein is CASSAGGSGAGYTF.

The chain is built from TRBV20-1 and TRBJ2-7; possibly TRBD1 for D (5 bases). V dropped 4 bases and J dropped 2 bases, with 12 bases sitting between them. Germline V gene lookup returns CDR1 DFQATT and CDR2 SNEGSKA (reference sequence). There are 13 residues in the CDR3. DNA of the CDR3: TGCAGTGCTAATGGCAGGGTAACCTACGAGCAGTACTTC. It is translated as CSANGRVTYEQYF.

This clonotype was picked up a small number of times. V and J are TRBV20-1 and TRBJ1-2, with 7 bases matching TRBD1. The V gene's germline CDR1 is DFQATT and CDR2 SNEGSKA (reference sequence). After removal of 3 bases from V and 2 bases from J, the junction contained 6 bases not matched to a gene. This CDR3 contains 14 residues. The CDR3 sequence is CSARTGQGNYGYTF. The CDR3, as DNA: TGCAGTGCTAGGACAGGGCAAGGGAACTATGGCTACACCTTC.

The chain couples TRBV7-2 to TRBJ1-2; 8 nucleotides line up with TRBD1. Germline CDR1 is SGHTA and CDR2 is FQGNSA. J lost 5 bases, V lost 2 bases, and 7 bases had no gene match. This CDR3 spans 15 amino acids. DNA of the CDR3: TGTGCCAGCAGCTTATCGCAGGGGGCAAAGTATGGCTACACCTTC. As protein: CASSLSQGAKYGYTF.

Here the CDR3 reads CSARFPSGGTYNEQFF. CDR3 in DNA: TGCAGTGCTAGATTTCCTAGCGGGGGGACATACAATGAGCAGTTCTTC. The genes are TRBV20-1 and TRBJ2-1; 11 bases fit TRBD2. The CDR3 has 16 residues. V lost 2 bases and J lost 4; bases outside the gene matches: 7. Germline V gene sequence: CDR1 DFQATT, CDR2 SNEGSKA (reference sequence).